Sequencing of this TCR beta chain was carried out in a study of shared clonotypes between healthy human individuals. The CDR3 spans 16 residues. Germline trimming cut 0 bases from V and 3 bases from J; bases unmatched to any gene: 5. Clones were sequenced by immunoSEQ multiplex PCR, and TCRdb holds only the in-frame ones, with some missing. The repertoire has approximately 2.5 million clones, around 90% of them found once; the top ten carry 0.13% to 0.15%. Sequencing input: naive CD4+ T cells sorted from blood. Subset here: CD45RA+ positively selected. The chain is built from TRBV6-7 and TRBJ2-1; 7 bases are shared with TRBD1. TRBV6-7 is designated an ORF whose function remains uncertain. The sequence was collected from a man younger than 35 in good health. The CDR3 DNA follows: TGTGCCAGCAGTTACTCACGACAGGGAAGCTACAATGAGCAGTTCTTC. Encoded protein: CASSYSRQGSYNEQFF.